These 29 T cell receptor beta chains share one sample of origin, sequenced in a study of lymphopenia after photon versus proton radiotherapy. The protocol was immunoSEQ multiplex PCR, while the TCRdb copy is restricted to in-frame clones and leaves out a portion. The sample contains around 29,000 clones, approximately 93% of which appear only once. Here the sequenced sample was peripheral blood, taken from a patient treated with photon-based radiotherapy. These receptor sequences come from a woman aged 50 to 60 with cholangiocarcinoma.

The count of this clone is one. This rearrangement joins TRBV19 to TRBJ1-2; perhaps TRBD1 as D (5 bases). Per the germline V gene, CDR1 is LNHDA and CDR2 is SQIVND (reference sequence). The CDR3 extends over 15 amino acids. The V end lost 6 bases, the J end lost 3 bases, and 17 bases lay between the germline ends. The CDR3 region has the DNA TGTGCCAGTAGACGGACACCGAGGTACGACTATGGCTACACCTTC. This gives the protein CASRRTPRYDYGYTF.

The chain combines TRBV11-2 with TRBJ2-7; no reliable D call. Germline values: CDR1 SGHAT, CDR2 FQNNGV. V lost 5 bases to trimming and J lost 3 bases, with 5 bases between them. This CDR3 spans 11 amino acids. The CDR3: CASSLLYEQYF. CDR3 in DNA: TGTGCCAGCAGCCTGCTCTACGAGCAGTACTTC.

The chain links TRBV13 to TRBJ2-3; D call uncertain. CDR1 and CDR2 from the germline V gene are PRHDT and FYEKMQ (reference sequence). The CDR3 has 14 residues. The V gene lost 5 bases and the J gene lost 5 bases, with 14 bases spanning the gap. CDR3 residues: CASSRPTVEDTQYF. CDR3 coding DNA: TGTGCCAGCAGCAGGCCCACCGTGGAAGATACGCAGTATTTT.

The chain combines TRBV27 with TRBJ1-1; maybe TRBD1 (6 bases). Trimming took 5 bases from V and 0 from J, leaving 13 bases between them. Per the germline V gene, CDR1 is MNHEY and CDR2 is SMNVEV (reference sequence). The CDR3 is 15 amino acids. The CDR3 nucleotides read TGTGCCAGCAGTCGCGACAGGAGCATGAACACTGAAGCTTTCTTT. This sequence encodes CASSRDRSMNTEAFF.

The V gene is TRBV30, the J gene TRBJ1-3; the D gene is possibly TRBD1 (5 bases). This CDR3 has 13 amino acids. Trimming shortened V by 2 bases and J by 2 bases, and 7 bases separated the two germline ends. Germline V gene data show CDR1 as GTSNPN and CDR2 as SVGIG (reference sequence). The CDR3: CAWSRGAGNTIYF. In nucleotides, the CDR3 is TGTGCCTGGAGTCGAGGGGCTGGAAACACCATATATTTT.

The CDR3: CASSRSVLTASYEQYF. CDR3 nucleotide sequence: TGCGCCAGCAGCCGATCAGTCTTGACGGCCTCCTACGAGCAGTACTTC. V and J are TRBV4-3 and TRBJ2-7; D is unresolved. Trimming took off 4 bases at V and 0 bases at J, with 16 bases between the two ends. CDR3 length: 16 residues. Germline V lookup: CDR1 LGHNA, CDR2 YSLEER.

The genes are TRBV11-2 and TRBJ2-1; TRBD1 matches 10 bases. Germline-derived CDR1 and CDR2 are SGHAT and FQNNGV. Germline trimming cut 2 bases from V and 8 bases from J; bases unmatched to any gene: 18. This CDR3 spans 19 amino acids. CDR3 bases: TGTGCCAGCAGCTTATCGGTAGGTTCCGGGACAGGGGTTTGGTATGAGCAGTTCTTC. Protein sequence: CASSLSVGSGTGVWYEQFF.

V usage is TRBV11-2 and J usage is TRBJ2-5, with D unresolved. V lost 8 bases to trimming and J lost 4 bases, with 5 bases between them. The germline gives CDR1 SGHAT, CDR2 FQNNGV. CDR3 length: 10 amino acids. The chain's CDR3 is CASARETQYF. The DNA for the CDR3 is TGTGCCAGCGCCCGAGAGACCCAGTACTTC.

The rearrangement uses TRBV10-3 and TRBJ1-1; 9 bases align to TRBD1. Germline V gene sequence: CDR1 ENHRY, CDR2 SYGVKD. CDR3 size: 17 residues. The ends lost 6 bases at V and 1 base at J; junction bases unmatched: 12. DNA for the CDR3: TGTGCCATCAGAAAAGAAAAGGGACAGGGTGGGAACACTGAAGCTTTCTTT. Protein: CAIRKEKGQGGNTEAFF.

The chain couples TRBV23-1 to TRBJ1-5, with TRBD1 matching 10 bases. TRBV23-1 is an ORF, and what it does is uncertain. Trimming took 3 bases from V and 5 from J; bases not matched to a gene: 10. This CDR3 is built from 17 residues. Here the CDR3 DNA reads TGCGCCAGCAGTCAGCCGGGACAGGGGCTGGGGGATCAGCCCCAGCATTTT. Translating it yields CASSQPGQGLGDQPQHF.

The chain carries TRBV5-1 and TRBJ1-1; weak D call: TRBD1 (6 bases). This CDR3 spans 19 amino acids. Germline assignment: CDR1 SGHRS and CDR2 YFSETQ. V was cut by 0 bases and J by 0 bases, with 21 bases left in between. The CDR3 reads CASSLVGWGAGKLNTEAFF. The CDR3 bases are TGCGCCAGCAGCTTGGTAGGTTGGGGGGCCGGTAAGTTGAACACTGAAGCTTTCTTT.

CDR3 sequence: CASSRGQNTGELFF. The CDR3 DNA reads TGTGCCAGCAGTCGAGGACAGAACACCGGGGAGCTGTTTTTT. The V gene is TRBV27, the J gene TRBJ2-2; maybe TRBD1 (5 bases). Between the trimmed V and J ends, which lost 5 bases and 1 base, there was a span of 8 bases. The CDR3 runs to 14 residues. Germline assignment: CDR1 MNHEY and CDR2 SMNVEV (reference sequence).

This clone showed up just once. The CDR3 coding sequence is TGCGCCAGCAGTGGTGTCAGTTCACCCCTCCACTTT. It specifies CASSGVSSPLHF. The chain combines TRBV10-1 with TRBJ1-6; D is unresolved. The CDR3 sequence is 12 residues long. V lost 4 bases to trimming and J lost 9 bases, with 7 bases between them. CDR1 is WNHNN and CDR2 is SYGVQD in the germline V gene (reference sequence).

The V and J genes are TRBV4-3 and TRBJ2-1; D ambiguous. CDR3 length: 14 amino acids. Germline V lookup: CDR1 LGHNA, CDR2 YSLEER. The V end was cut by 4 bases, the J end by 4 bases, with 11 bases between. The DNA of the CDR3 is TGCGCCAGCAGCCTCCGGATTGAGTACAATGAGCAGTTCTTC. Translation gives CASSLRIEYNEQFF.

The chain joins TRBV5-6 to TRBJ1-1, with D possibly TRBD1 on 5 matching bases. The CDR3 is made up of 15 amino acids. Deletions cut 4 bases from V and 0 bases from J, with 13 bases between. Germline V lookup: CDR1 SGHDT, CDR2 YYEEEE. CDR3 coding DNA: TGTGCCAGCAGCCCGTTGACAGTCATGAACACTGAAGCTTTCTTT. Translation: CASSPLTVMNTEAFF.

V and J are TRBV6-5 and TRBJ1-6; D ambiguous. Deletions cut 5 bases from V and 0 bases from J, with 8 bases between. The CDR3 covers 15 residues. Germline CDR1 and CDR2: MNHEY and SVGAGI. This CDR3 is CASSTPGSYNSPLHF. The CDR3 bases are TGTGCCAGCAGTACCCCAGGCTCCTATAATTCACCCCTCCACTTT.

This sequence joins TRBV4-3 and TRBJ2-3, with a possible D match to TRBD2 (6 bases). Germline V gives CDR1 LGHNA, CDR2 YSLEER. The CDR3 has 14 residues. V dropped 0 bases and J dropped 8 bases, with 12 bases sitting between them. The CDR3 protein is CASSQDRTTRTQYF. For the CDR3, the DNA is TGCGCCAGCAGCCAAGACCGGACTACGCGTACGCAGTATTTT.

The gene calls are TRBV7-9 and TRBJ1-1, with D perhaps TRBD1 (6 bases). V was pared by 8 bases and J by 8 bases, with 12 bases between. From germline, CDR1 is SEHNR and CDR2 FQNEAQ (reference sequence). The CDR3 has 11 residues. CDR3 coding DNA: TGTGCCAGCGCACAGGGCAGGGAAGCTTTCTTT. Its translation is CASAQGREAFF.

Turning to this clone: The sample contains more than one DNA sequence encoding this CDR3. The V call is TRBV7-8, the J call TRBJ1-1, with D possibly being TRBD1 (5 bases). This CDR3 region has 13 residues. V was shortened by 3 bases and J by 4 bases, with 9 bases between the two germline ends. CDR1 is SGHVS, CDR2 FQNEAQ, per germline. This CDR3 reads CASSLRDGTEAFF. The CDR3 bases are TGTGCCAGCAGCTTGAGGGACGGCACTGAAGCTTTCTTT.

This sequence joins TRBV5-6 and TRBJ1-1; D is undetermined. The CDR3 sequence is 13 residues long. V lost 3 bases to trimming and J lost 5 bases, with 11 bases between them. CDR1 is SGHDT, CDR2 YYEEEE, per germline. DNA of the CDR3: TGTGCCAGCAGCTATCAATCGGTGACTGAAGCTTTCTTT. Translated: CASSYQSVTEAFF.

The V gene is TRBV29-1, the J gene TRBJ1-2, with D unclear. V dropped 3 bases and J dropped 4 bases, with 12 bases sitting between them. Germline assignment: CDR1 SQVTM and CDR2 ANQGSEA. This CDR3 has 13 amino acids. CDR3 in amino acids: CSVEVVGFYGYTF. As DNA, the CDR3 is TGCAGCGTTGAGGTGGTGGGATTCTATGGCTACACCTTC.

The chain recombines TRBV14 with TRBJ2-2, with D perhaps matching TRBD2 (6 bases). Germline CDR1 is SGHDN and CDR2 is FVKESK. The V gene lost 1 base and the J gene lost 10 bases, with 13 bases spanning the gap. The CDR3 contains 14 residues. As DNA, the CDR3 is TGTGCCAGCAGCCAAGGACTGTGGGAGGAGGAGCTGTTTTTT. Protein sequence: CASSQGLWEEELFF. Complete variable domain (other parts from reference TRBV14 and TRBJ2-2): EAGVTQFPSHSVIEKGQTVTLRCDPISGHDNLYWYRRVMGKEIKFLLHFVKESKQDESGMPNNRFLAERTGGTYSTLKVQPAELEDSGVYFCASSQGLWEEELFFGEGSRLTVL.

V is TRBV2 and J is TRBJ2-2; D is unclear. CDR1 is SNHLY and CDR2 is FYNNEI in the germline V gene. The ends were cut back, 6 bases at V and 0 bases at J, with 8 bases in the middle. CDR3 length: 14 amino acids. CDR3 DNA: TGTGCCAGCAGGGGTGACACGAACACCGGGGAGCTGTTTTTT. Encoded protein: CASRGDTNTGELFF.

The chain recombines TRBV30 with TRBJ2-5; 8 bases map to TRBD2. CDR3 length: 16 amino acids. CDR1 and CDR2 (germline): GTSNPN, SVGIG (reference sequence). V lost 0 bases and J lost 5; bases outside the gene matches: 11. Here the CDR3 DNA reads TGTGCCTGGAGTGTATTCGCGGGGGGAATTCTGGAGACCCAGTACTTC. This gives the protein CAWSVFAGGILETQYF.

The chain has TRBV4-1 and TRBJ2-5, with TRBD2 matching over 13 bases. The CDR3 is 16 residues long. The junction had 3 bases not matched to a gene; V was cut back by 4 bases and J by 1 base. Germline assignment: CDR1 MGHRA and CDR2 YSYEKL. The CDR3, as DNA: TGCGCCAGCAGCCTTGGGACTAGCGGGGCCCAAGAGACCCAGTACTTC. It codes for CASSLGTSGAQETQYF.

The CDR3 coding sequence is TGTGCCAGCAGTTACGCACAAGAGGGTATTCGTGAAAAACTGTTTTTT. Its translation: CASSYAQEGIREKLFF. The chain joins TRBV6-5 to TRBJ1-4; D is unresolved. The CDR3 has 16 amino acids. Germline V lookup: CDR1 MNHEY, CDR2 SVGAGI. Trimming removed 2 bases from V and 7 bases from J, with 17 bases in between.

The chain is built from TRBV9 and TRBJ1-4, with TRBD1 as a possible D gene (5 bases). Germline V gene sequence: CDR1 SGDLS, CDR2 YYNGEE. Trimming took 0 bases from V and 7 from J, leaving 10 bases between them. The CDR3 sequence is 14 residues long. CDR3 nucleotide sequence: TGTGCCAGCAGCGTAGATTTAGGGGTTGAAAAACTGTTTTTT. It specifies CASSVDLGVEKLFF.

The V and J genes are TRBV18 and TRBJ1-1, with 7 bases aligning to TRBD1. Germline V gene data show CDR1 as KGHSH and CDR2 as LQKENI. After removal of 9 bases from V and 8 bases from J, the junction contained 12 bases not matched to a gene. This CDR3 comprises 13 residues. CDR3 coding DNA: TGTGCCAGTTCCAACTCACAGGGGAACGAAGCTTTCTTT. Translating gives CASSNSQGNEAFF.

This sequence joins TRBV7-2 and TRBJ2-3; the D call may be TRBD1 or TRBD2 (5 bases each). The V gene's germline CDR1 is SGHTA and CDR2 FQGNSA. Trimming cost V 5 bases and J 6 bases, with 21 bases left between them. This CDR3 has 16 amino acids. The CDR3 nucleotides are TGTGCCAGCAGCCCAGGGAGAGGGGATGGGTGGGATACGCAGTATTTT. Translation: CASSPGRGDGWDTQYF.